One sample yielded the 21 T cell receptor beta chains listed below, sequenced in a study of cytomegalovirus exposure and HLA in healthy donors. The PCR employed 60 Vbeta primers together with 13 Jbeta primers. The table came from immunoSEQ multiplex PCR; TCRdb's copy has only in-frame clones and leaves some out. The sample yields roughly 180,000 clones, more than 75% seen once. Sequencing was performed on PBMCs. The origin of the receptors is a man aged 35-49 years in good health and CMV-seronegative.

Regarding this clone: The same CDR3 arises from other DNA sequences in this sample as well. This chain links TRBV2 with TRBJ1-2; 8 bases align to TRBD1. Per germline, CDR1 SNHLY and CDR2 FYNNEI. The CDR3 spans 12 residues. The J segment lost 5 bases and the V segment lost 6 bases, leaving 2 bases of the junction unmatched. CDR3 protein: CASSGQGYGYTF. The CDR3 nucleotides read TGTGCCAGCAGCGGACAGGGATATGGCTACACCTTC.

This rearrangement joins TRBV7-6 to TRBJ2-3; 8 positions match TRBD2. Germline trimming cut 5 bases from V and 5 bases from J; bases unmatched to any gene: 15. This CDR3 contains 17 residues. The germline V gene encodes CDR1 SGHVS and CDR2 FNYEAQ. CDR3 sequence (DNA): TGTGCCAGCAGCCACACACCGAGCGGGAGCTATGGAGATACGCAGTATTTT. Its protein is CASSHTPSGSYGDTQYF.

This chain uses TRBV7-9 with TRBJ2-3; the D is unclear. CDR3 size: 13 residues. Germline CDR1 is SEHNR and CDR2 is FQNEAQ (reference sequence). V dropped 1 base and J dropped 2 bases, with 4 bases sitting between them. The CDR3 DNA sequence: TGTGCCAGCAGCTTAGAGCTCACAGATACGCAGTATTTT. It is translated as CASSLELTDTQYF.

The V call is TRBV7-9, the J call TRBJ1-4; unclear D gene. From germline, CDR1 is SEHNR and CDR2 FQNEAQ (reference sequence). The V end was cut by 5 bases, the J end by 0 bases, with 10 bases between. The CDR3 has 15 residues. CDR3 DNA sequence: TGTGCCAGCAGCCCCACAGCTGCAACTAATGAAAAACTGTTTTTT. It yields the protein CASSPTAATNEKLFF.

The chain links TRBV28 to TRBJ2-1; TRBD1 matches 8 bases. The CDR3 loop spans 18 amino acids. Germline CDR1 and CDR2: MDHEN and SYDVKM. Germline trimming cut 2 bases from V and 5 bases from J; bases unmatched to any gene: 14. The CDR3 nucleotides are TGTGCCAGCAGTTTACCGTCATCTGGACAGGGTGGCGACAATGAGCAGTTCTTC. It specifies CASSLPSSGQGGDNEQFF. The whole variable domain, filled in from reference TRBV28 and TRBJ2-1, reads DVKVTQSSRYLVKRTGEKVFLECVQDMDHENMFWYRQDPGLGLRLIYFSYDVKMKEKGDIPEGYSVSREKKERFSLILESASTNQTSMYLCASSLPSSGQGGDNEQFFGPGTRLTVL.

The chain couples TRBV11-2 to TRBJ1-2, with D perhaps TRBD1 (6 bases). V was cut by 6 bases and J by 3 bases, with 11 bases left in between. This CDR3 contains 13 residues. Germline V lookup: CDR1 SGHAT, CDR2 FQNNGV. For the CDR3, the DNA is TGTGCCAGCAGTGATGGACAGCACTATGGCTACACCTTC. Protein sequence: CASSDGQHYGYTF.

J is TRBJ1-1 and V is TRBV19, with 12 bases that match TRBD1. The CDR3 covers 19 residues. From germline, CDR1 is LNHDA and CDR2 SQIVND (reference sequence). V was pared by 6 bases and J by 0 bases, with 14 bases of the junction left unmatched. CDR3 sequence (DNA): TGTGCCAGTAGACGACGGGGACAGGGGGCAAACCCTATGAACACTGAAGCTTTCTTT. This codes for CASRRRGQGANPMNTEAFF.

This clone was recorded only once. V is TRBV9 and J is TRBJ2-2, with D possibly matching TRBD2 (6 bases). The germline V and J ends were trimmed by 2 bases and 2 bases, with 10 bases remaining between them. This CDR3 is built from 15 residues. Per the germline V gene, CDR1 is SGDLS and CDR2 is YYNGEE. The CDR3 loop is CASSVLADNTGELFF. CDR3 nucleotide sequence: TGTGCCAGCAGCGTCTTAGCGGATAACACCGGGGAGCTGTTTTTT.

This sequence joins TRBV7-2 and TRBJ1-5; a possible D gene is TRBD1 (6 bases). Deletions cut 1 base from V and 7 bases from J, with 8 bases between. CDR3 length: 13 residues. In germline, CDR1 is SGHTA, CDR2 FQGNSA. The CDR3 nucleotides are TGTGCCAGCAGCTTAGACACAGGGCAGCCCCAGCATTTT. This gives the protein CASSLDTGQPQHF.

The V and J genes are TRBV6-1 and TRBJ2-7, with 12 bases that match TRBD1. Germline CDR1 and CDR2: MNHNS and SASEGT. CDR3 length: 15 amino acids. Losses at the gene ends were 2 bases for V and 7 bases for J; bases not matched to a gene: 6. The CDR3 DNA sequence: TGTGCCAGCAGTGAACCGGGACAGGGGGCGGGTGAGCAGTACTTC. Translation gives CASSEPGQGAGEQYF.

The V and J genes are TRBV5-1 and TRBJ2-6; D possibly corresponds to TRBD1 (5 bases). The V gene lost 4 bases and the J gene lost 4 bases, with 15 bases spanning the gap. Germline V lookup: CDR1 SGHRS, CDR2 YFSETQ. The CDR3 consists of 16 residues. DNA for the CDR3: TGCGCCAGCAGCACCATTTCAGGGTCCGGGGCCAACGTCCTGACTTTC. Translation: CASSTISGSGANVLTF.

The rearrangement links TRBV11-3 to TRBJ2-1; 14 bases are a match to TRBD2. The CDR3 runs 16 residues. Germline loops: CDR1 SGHNT, CDR2 YENEEA. Germline trimming cut 5 bases from V and 6 bases from J; bases unmatched to any gene: 6. The CDR3: CASSLRLAGGLNEQFF. In DNA form, the CDR3 reads TGTGCCAGCAGCCTGAGACTAGCGGGGGGGCTCAATGAGCAGTTCTTC.

The gene calls are TRBV6-5 and TRBJ1-2; 9 bases align to TRBD1. V lost 2 bases, J lost 11 bases, and 15 bases stayed unmatched. The germline V gene encodes CDR1 MNHEY and CDR2 SVGAGI. The CDR3 covers 16 residues. The CDR3 sequence is CASSYTHSEGTGTYTF. The CDR3 bases are TGTGCCAGCAGTTACACTCATTCGGAGGGGACAGGGACTTACACCTTC.

This sequence joins TRBV11-2 and TRBJ1-1; D ambiguous. The CDR3 sequence is 14 residues long. The V and J ends lost 4 bases and 2 bases respectively, with 11 bases between them. The germline V gene has CDR1 SGHAT and CDR2 FQNNGV. In DNA form, the CDR3 reads TGTGCCAGCAGCTCCCGAACAGTAAACACTGAAGCTTTCTTT. Encoded protein: CASSSRTVNTEAFF.

CDR3 protein: CASSPWGLAGYEQYF. In DNA, the CDR3 is TGTGCCAGCAGCCCCTGGGGACTAGCAGGCTACGAGCAGTACTTC. This chain links TRBV7-2 with TRBJ2-7; 9 positions match TRBD2. Germline V gene sequence: CDR1 SGHTA, CDR2 FQGNSA. The CDR3 runs to 15 residues. V was pared by 5 bases and J by 3 bases, with 8 bases of the junction left unmatched.

This clone occurred a few times. The chain recombines TRBV20-1 with TRBJ2-1; D is undetermined. CDR3 length: 11 residues. Between the trimmed V and J ends, which lost 2 bases and 4 bases, there was a span of 3 bases. Per germline, CDR1 DFQATT and CDR2 SNEGSKA (reference sequence). The CDR3 loop reads CSARQYNEQFF. In nucleotides, the CDR3 is TGCAGTGCTAGACAGTACAATGAGCAGTTCTTC.

V gene TRBV27 combines with J gene TRBJ2-2; D is possibly TRBD2 (5 bases). Trimming shortened V by 2 bases and J by 0 bases, and 13 bases separated the two germline ends. CDR3 length: 17 amino acids. The germline V gene has CDR1 MNHEY and CDR2 SMNVEV (reference sequence). CDR3 sequence (DNA): TGTGCCAGCAGTTTACTACGGGGTTCCTCGAACACCGGGGAGCTGTTTTTT. Protein: CASSLLRGSSNTGELFF.

This clone was recorded once. V and J are TRBV7-6 and TRBJ2-1; 7 bases fit TRBD2. V shed 5 bases, J shed 9 bases, and the junction held 7 bases outside the gene matches. The germline V gene encodes CDR1 SGHVS and CDR2 FNYEAQ. There are 13 residues in the CDR3. CDR3 sequence: CASSTATSTEQFF. The CDR3 DNA is TGTGCCAGCAGCACAGCGACTAGCACTGAGCAGTTCTTC.

In this sample, this clone turned up a few times. The J gene is TRBJ1-4, the V gene TRBV2; TRBD1 aligns across 7 bases. The CDR3 loop spans 15 amino acids. The V gene end was trimmed by 4 bases and the J gene end by 7 bases; junction bases not matched to a gene: 9. Germline CDR1 reads SNHLY; CDR2 reads FYNNEI. CDR3 in DNA: TGTGCCAGCAGTGCGGCCGGGACAGCGGGTGAAAAACTGTTTTTT. Its protein is CASSAAGTAGEKLFF.

The J gene is TRBJ2-7, the V gene TRBV19; D uncertain. Trimming pared 1 base from V and 6 bases from J, leaving 10 bases between. CDR1 LNHDA and CDR2 SQIVND come from the germline V gene (reference sequence). The CDR3 runs 13 residues. The CDR3 nucleotides read TGTGCCAGTAGTATAGCTGGGCAACTCGAGCAGTACTTC. Its protein is CASSIAGQLEQYF.

The V and J genes are TRBV6-6 and TRBJ1-4; the D gene is possibly TRBD1 (5 bases). Germline V gene data show CDR1 as MNHNY and CDR2 as SVGAGI (reference sequence). Trimming removed 2 bases from V and 6 bases from J, with 10 bases in between. The CDR3 is made up of 14 amino acids. The chain's CDR3 is CASSYGGGDEKLFF. CDR3 bases: TGTGCCAGCAGTTACGGGGGAGGGGATGAAAAACTGTTTTTT.